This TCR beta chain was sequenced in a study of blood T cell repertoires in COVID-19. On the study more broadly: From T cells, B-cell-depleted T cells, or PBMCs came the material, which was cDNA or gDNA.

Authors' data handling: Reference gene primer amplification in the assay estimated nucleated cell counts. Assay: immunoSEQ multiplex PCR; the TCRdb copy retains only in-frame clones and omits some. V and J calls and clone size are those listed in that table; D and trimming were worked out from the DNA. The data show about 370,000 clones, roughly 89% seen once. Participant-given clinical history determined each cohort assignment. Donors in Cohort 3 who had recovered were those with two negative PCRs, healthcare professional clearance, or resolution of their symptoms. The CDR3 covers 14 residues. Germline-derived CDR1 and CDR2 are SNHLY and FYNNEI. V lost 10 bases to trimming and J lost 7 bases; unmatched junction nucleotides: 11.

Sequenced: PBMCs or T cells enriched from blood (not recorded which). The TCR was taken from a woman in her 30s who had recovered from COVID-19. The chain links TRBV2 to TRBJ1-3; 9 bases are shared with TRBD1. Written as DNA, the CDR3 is TGTGCCACCATACCGGGACAGGGAGGGAACACCATATATTTT. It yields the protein CATIPGQGGNTIYF. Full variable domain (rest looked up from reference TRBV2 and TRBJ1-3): EPEVTQTPSHQVTQMGQEVILRCVPISNHLYFYWYRQILGQKVEFLVSFYNNEISEKSEIFDDQFSVERPDGSNFTLKIRSTKLEDSAMYFCATIPGQGGNTIYFGEGSWLTVV.